A single sample gave rise to the 5 T cell receptor beta chains below, sequenced in a study of T-cell memory formation after mild COVID-19. TCRdb re-analysed the 5' RACE reads in MiXCR, keeping a single row per CDR3 protein. The table lists about 150,000 distinct CDR3 sequences, about 14% of them singletons. The specimen sequenced was PBMCs or a T cell subset sorted from them (not recorded which). The receptors originated from an adult woman who had mild COVID-19 (a few samples of this study predate the infection). Cell type and time point are not known.

Comment on this clonotype: One junction end does not reproduce the germline sequence, and a read error may be involved. The CDR3 nucleotides are TGCAGTGCTAGGAACAGGAGTAATGACAAACTGTTTTTT. Amino acids: CSARNRSNDKLFF. J is TRBJ1-4 and V is TRBV20-1; D might be TRBD1 (5 bases). CDR1 is DFQATT, CDR2 SNEGSKA, per germline (reference sequence). CDR3 length: 13 amino acids.

This clonotype has only a few counts. The chain carries TRBV6-2 or TRBV6-3 and TRBJ1-5; maybe TRBD1 (5 bases). The CDR3 runs to 17 residues. Germline-derived CDR1 and CDR2 are MNHEY and SVGEGT. With 8 bases removed from V and 1 base from J, the gap between germline ends came to 21 bases. The CDR3 DNA is TGTGCCAGCCGGGTTTTTGGGGGTAGGGCCAGCAATCAGCCCCAGCATTTT. It encodes CASRVFGGRASNQPQHF.

This clonotype was seen more than once but under ten times. The V call is TRBV11-2, the J call TRBJ2-4; the D is unclear. The V end lost 1 base, the J end lost 5 bases, and 15 bases lay between the germline ends. The CDR3 consists of 16 residues. Germline-derived CDR1 and CDR2 are SGHAT and FQNNGV. CDR3 coding DNA: TGTGCCAGCAGCTTAGTTCTTCACGTCCCCGAAAACATTCAGTACTTC. Translating gives CASSLVLHVPENIQYF.

The table lists this clonotype with a few counts. The chain has TRBV7-9 and TRBJ1-1, with D possibly TRBD1 on 6 matching bases. There are 16 residues in the CDR3. With 1 base removed from V and 0 bases from J, the gap between germline ends came to 12 bases. In germline, CDR1 is SEHNR, CDR2 FQNEAQ (reference sequence). CDR3 DNA sequence: TGTGCCAGCAGCTTAGTTGTGGGGGCAATGAACACTGAAGCTTTCTTT. It yields the protein CASSLVVGAMNTEAFF.

The chain joins TRBV15 to TRBJ2-1; TRBD2 matches at 7 bases. V lost 5 bases to trimming and J lost 8 bases; unmatched junction nucleotides: 15. This CDR3 is 16 amino acids long. Germline loops: CDR1 LNHNV, CDR2 YYDKDF (reference sequence). The DNA for the CDR3 is TGTGCCACCAGCCCTAAGGCGGATAACCTAGCGGATGAGCAGTTCTTC. It codes for CATSPKADNLADEQFF.